The 19 T cell receptor beta chains given below trace back to one sample, sequenced in a study of beta chain features in type 1 diabetes. The entirety of the isolated RNA underwent reverse transcription, so expressed TCRB transcripts were sequenced. The table came from immunoSEQ multiplex PCR; TCRdb's copy has only in-frame clones and leaves some out. The repertoire has roughly 180,000 clones, about 13% of them found once; the top ten carry 0.5% to 0.75%. The sequenced sample was central memory CD4+ T cells from blood. Receptors were obtained from a young woman in good health.

This clone was counted between two and nine times. The rearrangement uses TRBV7-2 and TRBJ2-7; 9 nucleotides agree with TRBD1. J lost 0 bases, V lost 5 bases, and 8 bases had no gene match. The CDR3 sequence is 16 residues long. CDR1 and CDR2 (germline): SGHTA, FQGNSA. The CDR3 nucleotides are TGTGCCAGCAGCGACCCCGGACAGGGGTCCTCCTACGAGCAGTACTTC. Translating it yields CASSDPGQGSSYEQYF.

This clone has just a few counts. The chain employs TRBV4-3 and TRBJ2-3, with 11 bases aligning to TRBD2. The V and J ends lost 4 bases and 3 bases, in that order; junction bases with no gene match: 12. CDR1 and CDR2 from the germline V gene are LGHNA and YSLEER. The CDR3 spans 18 residues. The CDR3 spells CASSREPGTSGFTDTQYF. The CDR3 DNA follows: TGCGCCAGCAGCCGAGAGCCGGGGACTAGCGGTTTTACAGATACGCAGTATTTT.

This clone turned up a few times. The chain has TRBV5-4 and TRBJ2-7; 8 nucleotides line up with TRBD2. The germline CDR1 and CDR2 sequences are SGHNT and YYREEE (reference sequence). The CDR3 runs to 15 residues. V lost 0 bases and J lost 3; bases outside the gene matches: 5. The CDR3 spells CASSLGGTSGYEQYF. As DNA, the CDR3 is TGTGCCAGCAGCTTGGGGGGTACTAGCGGCTACGAGCAGTACTTC.

This chain links TRBV5-1 with TRBJ2-1, with TRBD1 matching over 8 bases. Looked up from germline, CDR1 is SGHRS and CDR2 is YFSETQ. The V gene end was trimmed by 4 bases and the J gene end by 2 bases; junction bases not matched to a gene: 8. This CDR3 has 16 residues. The CDR3 is CASSGTGTGTYNEQFF. In DNA, the CDR3 is TGCGCCAGCAGCGGGACCGGGACAGGAACCTACAATGAGCAGTTCTTC.

This clone turned up a few times. The rearrangement uses TRBV7-2 and TRBJ2-2; D remains unclear. The length of the CDR3 is 15 residues. V lost 5 bases and J lost 7, with 17 bases in between. Looked up from germline, CDR1 is SGHTA and CDR2 is FQGNSA. The CDR3 here is CASSVKQTIGGELFF. DNA of the CDR3: TGTGCCAGCAGCGTAAAACAAACGATTGGCGGGGAGCTGTTTTTT.

The genes are TRBV28 and TRBJ2-1; 7 bases line up with TRBD2. Germline values: CDR1 MDHEN, CDR2 SYDVKM. The CDR3 totals 15 residues. The V and J ends lost 5 bases and 8 bases, in that order; junction bases with no gene match: 12. This CDR3 is CASSPWGEGEDEQFF. CDR3 coding DNA: TGTGCCAGCAGTCCCTGGGGGGAGGGCGAGGATGAGCAGTTCTTC.

This clone was seen a handful of times. The chain combines TRBV5-4 with TRBJ2-7; 13 nucleotides agree with TRBD2. This CDR3 comprises 15 residues. CDR1 is SGHNT and CDR2 is YYREEE in the germline V gene (reference sequence). Trimming cost V 4 bases and J 2 bases; bases outside gene matches: 3. CDR3 sequence (DNA): TGTGCCAGCAGCCGGACTAGCGGGAGTACCTACGAGCAGTACTTC. It is translated as CASSRTSGSTYEQYF.

This clone was seen only a few times. The rearrangement uses TRBV4-2 and TRBJ2-3; 7 bases agree with TRBD1. Germline V gene lookup returns CDR1 LGHNA and CDR2 YNFKEQ. The CDR3 consists of 14 residues. With V trimmed by 3 bases and J by 4 bases, 4 bases remained unmatched. This chain's CDR3 is CASSHYRGADTQYF. In nucleotides, the CDR3 is TGTGCCAGCAGCCACTACAGGGGCGCAGATACGCAGTATTTT.

The chain joins TRBV11-2 to TRBJ2-1, with 9 bases fitting TRBD2. Germline trimming cut 3 bases from V and 6 bases from J; bases unmatched to any gene: 15. The CDR3 is made up of 18 amino acids. Germline CDR1 SGHAT, CDR2 FQNNGV. CDR3 region: CASSFRRVDGLASNEQFF. CDR3 sequence (DNA): TGTGCCAGCAGCTTCCGTCGAGTAGACGGACTAGCGTCCAATGAGCAGTTCTTC.

This clone has just a few counts. The chain has TRBV28 and TRBJ2-5; 12 positions agree with TRBD2. Germline CDR1 reads MDHEN; CDR2 reads SYDVKM. Germline trimming cut 1 base from V and 5 bases from J; bases unmatched to any gene: 8. CDR3 length equals 17 residues. CDR3 amino acids: CASSLYGLAGGGETQYF. CDR3 nucleotides: TGTGCCAGCAGTTTATACGGCCTAGCGGGAGGGGGGGAGACCCAGTACTTC.

This clone turned up a few times. The J gene is TRBJ1-2, the V gene TRBV5-6; D is possibly TRBD1 (5 bases). The germline CDR1 and CDR2 sequences are SGHDT and YYEEEE. The CDR3 is 13 amino acids. Trimming removed 0 bases from V and 2 bases from J, with 5 bases in between. The CDR3 nucleotides are TGTGCCAGCAGCTTGGACAGGAACTATGGCTACACCTTC. Amino acids: CASSLDRNYGYTF.

The CDR3 sequence: CASSFAGDGYTF. CDR3 bases: TGTGCCAGCAGTTTCGCGGGCGATGGCTACACCTTC. This chain joins TRBV6-5 and TRBJ1-2, with no clear D. Germline CDR1 MNHEY, CDR2 SVGAGI. The germline V and J ends were trimmed by 4 bases and 6 bases, with 9 bases remaining between them. The CDR3 is 12 amino acids.

In its sample, this clone was seen a few times. The chain combines TRBV7-2 with TRBJ2-7; 9 nucleotides agree with TRBD1. V shed 5 bases, J shed 0 bases, and the junction held 5 bases outside the gene matches. Germline CDR1 SGHTA, CDR2 FQGNSA. The CDR3 extends over 15 amino acids. CDR3 protein: CASSPRDRVSYEQYF. CDR3 DNA sequence: TGTGCCAGCAGCCCCCGGGACAGGGTCTCCTACGAGCAGTACTTC.

In its sample, this clone was seen a few times. The chain employs TRBV2 and TRBJ1-2, with 7 bases lining up with TRBD1. CDR3 size: 13 residues. Germline CDR1 and CDR2: SNHLY and FYNNEI. V shed 6 bases and J 9 bases; nucleotides not matched to a gene: 10. The CDR3 protein is CASRTTGVVSYTF. Here the CDR3 DNA reads TGTGCCAGCAGGACTACAGGGGTTGTAAGCTACACCTTC.

V usage is TRBV28 and J usage is TRBJ1-5; the D gene is possibly TRBD1 (5 bases). The CDR3 consists of 16 residues. Per germline, CDR1 MDHEN and CDR2 SYDVKM. V dropped 6 bases and J dropped 4 bases, with 19 bases sitting between them. The CDR3 is CASRFGREGRNQPQHF. CDR3 in DNA: TGTGCCAGCAGGTTCGGCAGGGAGGGAAGAAATCAGCCCCAGCATTTT.

This clone was counted only a few times. The J gene is TRBJ2-7, the V gene TRBV7-8, with D tentatively TRBD1 (5 bases). V was trimmed by 5 bases and J by 3 bases, leaving 8 bases between them. CDR3 length: 12 amino acids. Germline CDR1 SGHVS, CDR2 FQNEAQ. CDR3 DNA sequence: TGTGCCAGCAGCGCGACAGACTACGAGCAGTACTTC. It translates to CASSATDYEQYF.

Only a few counts were recorded for this clone. This chain joins TRBV5-1 and TRBJ2-1; TRBD2 agrees at 12 bases. V dropped 2 bases and J dropped 9; count of bases not matched to a gene: 6. The CDR3 has 15 residues. Germline V lookup: CDR1 SGHRS, CDR2 YFSETQ. The chain's CDR3 is CASSFLAGGPSEQFF. The CDR3 DNA reads TGCGCCAGCAGCTTCCTAGCGGGAGGGCCGAGTGAGCAGTTCTTC.

This sequence joins TRBV4-1 and TRBJ2-1; 11 bases align to TRBD2. Germline CDR1 MGHRA, CDR2 YSYEKL. J lost 9 bases, V lost 3 bases, and 10 bases had no gene match. CDR3 length: 16 residues. The CDR3 protein is CASSQVQLAGAAEQFF. The CDR3 DNA sequence: TGCGCCAGCAGCCAGGTCCAACTAGCGGGAGCCGCTGAGCAGTTCTTC.

This rearrangement joins TRBV19 to TRBJ2-7, with D possibly being TRBD1 (5 bases). CDR1 and CDR2 (germline): LNHDA, SQIVND (reference sequence). V was shortened by 0 bases and J by 2 bases, with 8 bases between the two germline ends. The CDR3 has 14 residues. The CDR3 here is CASSIDGRAYEQYF. CDR3 bases: TGTGCCAGTAGTATAGATGGCAGGGCCTACGAGCAGTACTTC.